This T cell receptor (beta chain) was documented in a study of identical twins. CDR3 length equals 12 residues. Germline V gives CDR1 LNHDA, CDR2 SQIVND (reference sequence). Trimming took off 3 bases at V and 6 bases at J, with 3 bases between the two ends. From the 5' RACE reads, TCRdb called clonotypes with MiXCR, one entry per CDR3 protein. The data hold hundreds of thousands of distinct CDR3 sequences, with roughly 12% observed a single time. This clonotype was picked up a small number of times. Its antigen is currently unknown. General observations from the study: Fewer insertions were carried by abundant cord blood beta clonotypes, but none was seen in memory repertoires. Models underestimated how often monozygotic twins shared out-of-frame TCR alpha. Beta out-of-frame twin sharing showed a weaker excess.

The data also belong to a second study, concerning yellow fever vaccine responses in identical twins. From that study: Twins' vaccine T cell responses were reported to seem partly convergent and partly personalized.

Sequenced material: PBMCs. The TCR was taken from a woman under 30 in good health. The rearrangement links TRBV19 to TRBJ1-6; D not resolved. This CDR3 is CASSISNSPLHF. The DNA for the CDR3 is TGTGCCAGTAGTATCTCTAATTCACCCCTCCACTTT.